This T cell receptor (beta chain) was captured in a study of CD8+CD57+ T cells in acquired aplastic anemia. Study at large: Average DNA yield from sorted CD4+ and CD8+ cells was about 3 ug. Overall study findings and caveats: There were twenty-nine CD8+ CDR3 sequences that occurred in both patients and controls.

With regard to this clonotype: What it recognizes is unknown.

All sequencing subjects had displayed CD8+CD57+ cell expansion on flow cytometry. Patients were untreated when blood was sampled. This CDR3 contains 17 residues. The germline gives CDR1 SGHTA, CDR2 FQGNSA. After removal of 4 bases from V and 2 bases from J, the junction contained 7 bases not matched to a gene. Using genomic DNA as the template, TCR beta VDJ and CDR3 profiling was carried out. MiXCR, run by TCRdb on the reads, gives a single entry per CDR3 protein. The sample has a few hundred thousand distinct CDR3 sequences, less than 60% seen once. The chain joins TRBV7-2 to TRBJ2-7; 14 positions agree with TRBD2. The sequenced sample was sorted CD4+, CD8+, or CD8+CD57+ T cells (not recorded which) from PBMCs. The receptor comes from a human donor with aplastic anemia. CDR3 DNA: TGTGCCAGCAGCTCCACCTGGGGACTAGCGGGGGCCTACGAGCAGTACTTC. The encoded protein is CASSSTWGLAGAYEQYF.